These 17 T cell receptor beta chains were all obtained from the same sample, sequenced in a study of neurological immune-mediated disorders. Time point here: longitudinal time-point 1 (baseline). TCRdb reanalysed the 5' RACE reads using MiXCR and keeps one entry per CDR3 protein. Of around 69,000 distinct CDR3 sequences listed, roughly a tenth were seen once; the top ten hold approximately 9.5%. The specimen sequenced was PBMCs. These TCRs come from a man in his thirties or forties in good health.

This clonotype occurred many times. The V gene is TRBV28, the J gene TRBJ1-4, with D possibly being TRBD1 (6 bases). The germline gives CDR1 MDHEN, CDR2 SYDVKM. Trimming took off 3 bases at V and 5 bases at J, with 10 bases between the two ends. The CDR3 sequence is 14 residues long. The CDR3 sequence: CASSLGTLNEKLFF. The CDR3, as DNA: TGTGCCAGCAGTTTGGGGACACTAAATGAAAAACTGTTTTTT.

Ten or more counts support this clonotype. This chain uses TRBV3-1 with TRBJ2-6, with unresolved D. Germline CDR1 reads LGHDT; CDR2 reads YNNKEL (reference sequence). The CDR3 is made up of 14 amino acids. The V end was cut by 3 bases, the J end by 2 bases, with 5 bases between. CDR3 sequence reads: CASSHRTGANVLTF. CDR3 nucleotide sequence: TGTGCCAGCAGCCACCGAACTGGGGCCAACGTCCTGACTTTC.

In its sample, this clonotype was seen many times. This chain joins TRBV20-1 and TRBJ2-1; a possible D gene is TRBD2 (5 bases). V lost 0 bases to trimming and J lost 5 bases, with 17 bases between them. The CDR3 has 16 residues. Per germline, CDR1 DFQATT and CDR2 SNEGSKA (reference sequence). CDR3 sequence (DNA): TGCAGTGCTAGAGATTTACGAGGGAGTTGGCACAATGAGCAGTTCTTC. This encodes CSARDLRGSWHNEQFF.

This clonotype has at least ten counts. This chain uses TRBV20-1 with TRBJ2-5; no definite D call. Germline-derived CDR1 and CDR2 are DFQATT and SNEGSKA (reference sequence). Trimming pared 6 bases from V and 5 bases from J, leaving 13 bases between. This CDR3 contains 12 residues. The chain's CDR3 is CSAPAIDETQYF. Here the CDR3 DNA reads TGCAGTGCCCCCGCTATCGACGAGACCCAGTACTTC.

At least ten counts were recorded for this clonotype. CDR3 DNA sequence: TGTGCCAGTAGGGGGGGGAGGGATCGGGCCAAAAACATTCAGTACTTC. The encoded protein is CASRGGRDRAKNIQYF. V and J are TRBV19 and TRBJ2-4, with 7 positions matching TRBD2. This CDR3 region has 16 residues. The germline V gene encodes CDR1 LNHDA and CDR2 SQIVND (reference sequence). V lost 6 bases, J lost 1 base, and 9 bases stayed unmatched.

Many counts were recorded for this clonotype. CDR3: CSARSRGDLSYEQYF. The CDR3 DNA sequence: TGCAGTGCTAGATCGCGGGGGGACCTCTCCTACGAGCAGTACTTC. The chain recombines TRBV20-1 with TRBJ2-7; TRBD2 agrees at 8 bases. Germline assignment: CDR1 DFQATT and CDR2 SNEGSKA (reference sequence). The V and J ends lost 2 bases and 0 bases, in that order; junction bases with no gene match: 6. The length of the CDR3 is 15 residues.

Ten or more counts support this clonotype. V and J are TRBV3-1 and TRBJ2-7; 10 bases are a match to TRBD2. CDR1 is LGHDT and CDR2 is YNNKEL in the germline V gene (reference sequence). This CDR3 region has 14 residues. V lost 5 bases and J lost 7; bases outside the gene matches: 8. The DNA for the CDR3 is TGTGCCAGCAGCGAACCGGGACTAGCGAATGAGCAGTACTTC. As protein: CASSEPGLANEQYF.

This clonotype was observed a handful of times. The chain recombines TRBV12-3 or TRBV12-4 with TRBJ1-1; the D is unclear. CDR3 length: 14 amino acids. V lost 3 bases, J lost 2 bases, and 10 bases lay in between. CDR3 DNA: TGTGCCAGCAGTTTCGGGTCCGGTAACACTGAAGCTTTCTTT. Translation: CASSFGSGNTEAFF.

The sample holds many counts of this clonotype. V is TRBV20-1 and J is TRBJ1-1, with D possibly being TRBD1 (5 bases). From germline, CDR1 is DFQATT and CDR2 SNEGSKA (reference sequence). V shed 5 bases and J shed 1 base, with 8 bases lying between them. CDR3 length: 12 amino acids. The CDR3 sequence: CSAFTGNTEAFF. CDR3 sequence (DNA): TGCAGTGCTTTCACAGGGAACACTGAAGCTTTCTTT.

This clonotype appeared many times. This rearrangement joins TRBV5-1 to TRBJ2-3; TRBD2 aligns across 9 bases. This CDR3 is 18 amino acids long. Germline loops: CDR1 SGHRS, CDR2 YFSETQ. V shed 4 bases and J 1 base; nucleotides not matched to a gene: 13. Here the CDR3 reads CASSPQRGRAGGTDTQYF. The CDR3 DNA reads TGCGCCAGCAGCCCACAGCGCGGGAGGGCAGGTGGCACAGATACGCAGTATTTT.

This clonotype was observed a handful of times. V and J are TRBV7-2 and TRBJ1-1; D gene uncertain. V lost 4 bases to trimming and J lost 1 base, with 22 bases between them. In germline, CDR1 is SGHTA, CDR2 FQGNSA. The CDR3 spans 18 residues. The CDR3 coding sequence is TGTGCCAGCAGCTCAATAGCGGGGAGAGCTAGTAGGAACACTGAAGCTTTCTTT. Translation: CASSSIAGRASRNTEAFF.

There are many counts of this clonotype. The J gene is TRBJ2-3, the V gene TRBV28; 9 positions agree with TRBD2. V shed 2 bases, J shed 8 bases, and the junction held 5 bases outside the gene matches. The CDR3 totals 14 residues. In germline, CDR1 is MDHEN, CDR2 SYDVKM. CDR3 sequence (DNA): TGTGCCAGCAGTTTAGCCCTAGCGGGACTTACGCAGTATTTT. Translated: CASSLALAGLTQYF.

There are many counts of this clonotype. The V and J genes are TRBV27 and TRBJ1-3; D possibly corresponds to TRBD1 (6 bases). The germline gives CDR1 MNHEY, CDR2 SMNVEV (reference sequence). V lost 6 bases, J lost 2 bases, and 14 bases lay in between. CDR3 length: 15 residues. The CDR3 region is CASRTTGTPGNTIYF. For the CDR3, the DNA is TGTGCCAGCAGAACCACAGGGACTCCTGGAAACACCATATATTTT.

This clonotype was detected ten times or more. The genes are TRBV4-1 and TRBJ1-5; no clear D. Germline CDR1 is MGHRA and CDR2 is YSYEKL. Deletions cut 2 bases from V and 5 bases from J, with 13 bases between. This CDR3 spans 15 amino acids. The CDR3 nucleotides read TGCGCCAGCAGCCAACTCCAGAGTCAGGATCAGCCCCAGCATTTT. Its translation is CASSQLQSQDQPQHF.

In this sample, this clonotype turned up many times. The chain combines TRBV9 with TRBJ2-3; TRBD2 agrees at 10 bases. This CDR3 comprises 13 residues. The V gene's germline CDR1 is SGDLS and CDR2 YYNGEE. With 0 bases clipped from V and 10 bases from J, the junction kept 2 bases outside the gene matches. The CDR3 region has the DNA TGTGCCAGCAGCGTAGTAGCGGGGGGCGCGCAGTATTTT. This codes for CASSVVAGGAQYF.

This clonotype was recorded many times. The rearrangement uses TRBV20-1 and TRBJ2-3; D gene unclear. The CDR3 length is 12 residues. V shed 1 base and J shed 3 bases, with 5 bases lying between them. Germline CDR1 is DFQATT and CDR2 is SNEGSKA (reference sequence). CDR3 DNA sequence: TGCAGTGCTAGAGTACCAACAGATACGCAGTATTTT. Encoded protein: CSARVPTDTQYF.

This clonotype came up many times. The chain uses TRBV5-1 and TRBJ2-7; no clear D gene. The CDR3 is 12 amino acids. V shed 4 bases and J shed 4 bases, with 9 bases lying between them. Germline CDR1 and CDR2: SGHRS and YFSETQ. CDR3 amino acids: CASSINGYEQYF. Here the CDR3 DNA reads TGCGCCAGCAGCATTAACGGATACGAGCAGTACTTC.